Sequencing of this T cell receptor beta chain was carried out in a study of cytomegalovirus exposure and HLA in healthy donors. Study context: Earlier sequencing of around 190 million T cells yielded under 120 million unique TCR beta sequences. Study findings and constraints: Cytomegalovirus-associated status was assigned to 150 or so TCR beta chains. Some V segments (TRBV6-2 and TRBV6-3 among them) were excluded as indistinguishable.

A remark on this clone: Its antigen is not identified.

The CDR3 totals 19 residues. Germline V lookup: CDR1 SGHVS, CDR2 FNYEAQ. V shed 6 bases and J 4 bases; nucleotides not matched to a gene: 18. It was with 60 Vbeta and 13 Jbeta primers that the PCR ran. Generated by immunoSEQ multiplex PCR, the TCRdb table keeps only in-frame clones and is missing some. The top ten clones hold roughly 2.1% of a sample with under 200,000 clones, just over 75% of them seen once. Source material: PBMCs. The chain links TRBV7-6 to TRBJ2-3; 11 bases align to TRBD2. The TCR sequence derives from a woman in her 30s in good health and CMV-seropositive. CDR3 nucleotide sequence: TGTGCCAGCAGTCCCAGGTTGTCTAGCGGGGGGTTCGGCGCAGATACGCAGTATTTT. It encodes CASSPRLSSGGFGADTQYF.